The following is a TCR beta chain sequence with its context. Deletions cut 1 base from V and 7 bases from J, with 10 bases between. Germline CDR1 reads LGHNA; CDR2 reads YNFKEQ. The CDR3 is made up of 13 amino acids. This entry belongs to a study of cytomegalovirus exposure and HLA in healthy donors. The overall study: Most donors, less than 85% of more than 300 genotyped, fell in the Caucasian-associated ancestry cluster.

PCR amplification relied on 60 Vbeta primers (plus 13 Jbeta primers). Method: immunoSEQ multiplex PCR; TCRdb's copy keeps in-frame clones and lacks some. The data contain more than 55,000 clones, around 83% of them singletons. Sample: PBMCs. The sequence was collected from a human donor in good health. The rearrangement links TRBV4-2 to TRBJ1-2; D uncertain. The CDR3 DNA sequence: TGTGCCAGCAGCCAAGTAGACATGATTGGCTACACCTTC. This translates into CASSQVDMIGYTF.